These 21 T cell receptor beta chains were all obtained from the same sample, sequenced in a study of siplizumab effects on memory and regulatory T cells. Clones were read by immunoSEQ multiplex PCR, and TCRdb kept only the in-frame ones, dropping some. The sample lists approximately 94,000 clones; more than 85% were seen once. Sequenced input: CD4+ T cells sorted from blood. The receptors come from a human donor in good health.

The V and J genes are TRBV5-4 and TRBJ1-6, with TRBD1 as a possible D gene (6 bases). V lost 5 bases and J lost 8, with 17 bases in between. Germline assignment: CDR1 SGHNT and CDR2 YYREEE (reference sequence). CDR3 size: 15 residues. The CDR3 nucleotides are TGTGCCAGCAGTTTACGGACAGCTATTGATTCACCCCTCCACTTT. Translation gives CASSLRTAIDSPLHF.

This clone was detected a few times. V is TRBV19 and J is TRBJ1-2, with D possibly being TRBD1 (5 bases). V lost 7 bases, J lost 0 bases, and 15 bases lay in between. This CDR3 is built from 15 residues. CDR1 LNHDA and CDR2 SQIVND come from the germline V gene (reference sequence). The DNA of the CDR3 is TGTGCCAGTACCGGGGCAGTCGGATCTAACTATGGCTACACCTTC. Amino acids: CASTGAVGSNYGYTF.

Concerning this clone itself: Additional DNA sequences in this sample encode the identical CDR3. The genes are TRBV6-5 and TRBJ1-1; weak D call: TRBD1 (5 bases). Germline CDR1 and CDR2: MNHEY and SVGAGI. V lost 6 bases and J 10 bases, leaving 12 bases between the germline ends. There are 11 residues in the CDR3. The CDR3 reads CASSTGGGAFF. The DNA of the CDR3 is TGTGCCAGCAGCACGGGTGGGGGAGCTTTCTTT.

The chain has TRBV7-9 and TRBJ1-2, with D hard to call. V was pared by 6 bases and J by 8 bases, with 13 bases between. Germline CDR1 and CDR2: SEHNR and FQNEAQ (reference sequence). The CDR3 spans 12 residues. The CDR3 DNA reads TGTGCCAGCAGTCGGGATGGAGAGGGCTACACCTTC. Encoded protein: CASSRDGEGYTF.

The chain couples TRBV4-1 to TRBJ2-2; D gene unclear. Trimming removed 3 bases from V and 2 bases from J, with 7 bases in between. This CDR3 contains 14 residues. Germline assignment: CDR1 MGHRA and CDR2 YSYEKL. This chain's CDR3 is CASSQVINTGELFF. The CDR3 DNA follows: TGCGCCAGCAGCCAGGTTATAAACACCGGGGAGCTGTTTTTT.

The chain carries TRBV5-1 and TRBJ1-1, with a weak D call TRBD1 (5 bases). Trimming removed 2 bases at V and 5 bases at J, with 10 bases between. CDR3 length equals 13 residues. Per germline, CDR1 SGHRS and CDR2 YFSETQ. The chain's CDR3 is CASSFQGETEAFF. CDR3 sequence (DNA): TGCGCCAGCAGCTTCCAGGGAGAAACTGAAGCTTTCTTT.

The V and J genes are TRBV28 and TRBJ1-2, with 8 bases aligning to TRBD1. This CDR3 spans 16 amino acids. The ends lost 6 bases at V and 5 bases at J; junction bases unmatched: 14. Germline V gene lookup returns CDR1 MDHEN and CDR2 SYDVKM. For the CDR3, the DNA is TGTGCCAGCAGCCCCGCGGGACAGGTGAACTTTTATGGCTACACCTTC. Translated: CASSPAGQVNFYGYTF.

This clone was seen a few times. This chain connects TRBV28 to TRBJ1-2; D perhaps matches TRBD1 (5 bases). This CDR3 region has 15 residues. Germline V lookup: CDR1 MDHEN, CDR2 SYDVKM. V was cut by 1 base and J by 8 bases, with 17 bases left in between. CDR3 in DNA: TGTGCCAGCAGTTTATCTTTCGTGGGGGGTAGGGGCTACACCTTC. Translated, it gives CASSLSFVGGRGYTF.

This rearrangement joins TRBV5-4 to TRBJ2-4, with a possible D match to TRBD2 (6 bases). This CDR3 region has 14 residues. Germline CDR1 and CDR2: SGHNT and YYREEE (reference sequence). The V end lost 0 bases, the J end lost 4 bases, and 8 bases lay between the germline ends. The CDR3 sequence: CASSLGGVKNIQYF. For the CDR3, the DNA is TGTGCCAGCAGCTTGGGCGGGGTAAAAAACATTCAGTACTTC.

The chain's CDR3 is CASSFDGSYNSPLHF. In DNA, the CDR3 is TGTGCCAGCAGCTTCGACGGCTCCTATAATTCACCCCTCCACTTT. The chain employs TRBV7-3 and TRBJ1-6; no clear D. This CDR3 comprises 15 residues. Germline CDR1 reads SGHTA; CDR2 reads FQGTGA. The V and J ends lost 3 bases and 0 bases respectively, with 6 bases between them.

The CDR3 here is CASSPAGGIETQYF. For the CDR3, the DNA is TGTGCCAGCAGCCCGGCAGGGGGCATTGAGACCCAGTACTTC. V is TRBV5-4 and J is TRBJ2-5, with 8 bases lining up with TRBD1. The length of the CDR3 is 14 residues. CDR1 SGHNT and CDR2 YYREEE come from the germline V gene (reference sequence). V lost 4 bases to trimming and J lost 5 bases; unmatched junction nucleotides: 7.

V usage is TRBV7-2 and J usage is TRBJ1-5; 7 positions agree with TRBD1. The junction had 11 bases not matched to a gene; V was cut back by 2 bases and J by 7 bases. Germline loops: CDR1 SGHTA, CDR2 FQGNSA. CDR3 length: 16 residues. The CDR3, as DNA: TGTGCCAGCAGCTTACTCGCCGGGGACAGCGAGCAGCCCCAGCATTTT. Protein product: CASSLLAGDSEQPQHF.

The chain uses TRBV7-2 and TRBJ2-1; weak D call: TRBD2 (6 bases). Germline V gene lookup returns CDR1 SGHTA and CDR2 FQGNSA. The CDR3 loop spans 12 amino acids. V lost 3 bases to trimming and J lost 10 bases, with 10 bases between them. The CDR3 DNA follows: TGTGCCAGCAGCTTGACTAGGACCGAGCAGTTCTTC. Encoded protein: CASSLTRTEQFF.

The chain carries TRBV6-5 and TRBJ2-5; 12 positions match TRBD2. Germline V CDR1 and CDR2: MNHEY, SVGAGI. The J segment lost 10 bases and the V segment lost 0 bases, leaving 3 bases of the junction unmatched. The CDR3 spans 14 residues. CDR3 in amino acids: CASSYSRGLAGQYF. The CDR3, as DNA: TGTGCCAGCAGTTACTCGAGGGGACTAGCGGGCCAGTACTTC.

The rearrangement uses TRBV5-1 and TRBJ1-1; tentatively, D is TRBD1 (6 bases). Trimming removed 2 bases from V and 3 bases from J, with 11 bases in between. From germline, CDR1 is SGHRS and CDR2 YFSETQ. The CDR3 runs to 14 residues. The CDR3 sequence is CASSFAGAHTEAFF. The CDR3 region has the DNA TGCGCCAGCAGCTTCGCGGGGGCCCACACTGAAGCTTTCTTT.

The chain couples TRBV30 to TRBJ1-2; D may be TRBD1 (5 bases). Trimming took off 4 bases at V and 9 bases at J, with 21 bases between the two ends. CDR3 length: 14 residues. Germline V gene lookup returns CDR1 GTSNPN and CDR2 SVGIG (reference sequence). This chain's CDR3 is CAWKVLGLTDRYTF. DNA of the CDR3: TGTGCCTGGAAGGTCCTGGGGCTGACGGATCGCTACACCTTC.

V usage is TRBV2 and J usage is TRBJ2-1; 10 bases fit TRBD2. This CDR3 has 16 residues. Germline CDR1 SNHLY, CDR2 FYNNEI. V trimming: 2 bases; J trimming: 8 bases; junction bases outside the gene matches: 9. In DNA form, the CDR3 reads TGTGCCAGCAGTGAAAGGGCTAGCGGGGGAAGGGATGAGCAGTTCTTC. It yields the protein CASSERASGGRDEQFF.

V gene TRBV18 combines with J gene TRBJ2-5, with TRBD1 matching over 9 bases. The junction had 11 bases not matched to a gene; V was cut back by 8 bases and J by 4 bases. Germline CDR1 reads KGHSH; CDR2 reads LQKENI. This CDR3 spans 15 amino acids. The CDR3 region is CASAWGQGMGETQYF. The CDR3 DNA follows: TGTGCCAGCGCCTGGGGACAGGGAATGGGAGAGACCCAGTACTTC.

CDR3 region: CASSHRMANTGELFF. The CDR3 DNA reads as TGCGCCAGCAGCCACAGGATGGCGAACACCGGGGAGCTGTTTTTT. The chain carries TRBV5-1 and TRBJ2-2; D is perhaps TRBD1 (5 bases). Per the germline V gene, CDR1 is SGHRS and CDR2 is YFSETQ. CDR3 size: 15 residues. The ends were cut back, 4 bases at V and 0 bases at J, with 10 bases in the middle.

The V call is TRBV11-3, the J call TRBJ2-5, with D perhaps TRBD1 (6 bases). Germline CDR1 is SGHNT and CDR2 is YENEEA. CDR3 length: 14 residues. V was clipped by 4 bases and J by 2 bases, with 11 bases between them. The CDR3 DNA reads TGTGCCAGCAGCTCTCCAGGGGAACAAGAGACCCAGTACTTC. It codes for CASSSPGEQETQYF.

The gene calls are TRBV5-5 and TRBJ2-5; no reliable D call. The germline V gene has CDR1 SGHKS and CDR2 YYEKEE (reference sequence). Trimming left V 2 bases short and J 3 bases short, with 8 bases between. The CDR3 loop spans 13 amino acids. CDR3 nucleotides: TGTGCCAGCAGCTTTGGGCAGAAAGAGACCCAGTACTTC. It codes for CASSFGQKETQYF.